These 10 T cell receptor beta chains originate from one sample sequenced in a study of shared clonotypes between healthy human individuals (TCRdb year 2020). The protocol used for the library was the immunoSEQ multiplex PCR assay. TCRdb obtained this table from immuneACCESS and retained in-frame rearrangements with V and J assigned. These tables miss some clones; where compared with another copy, unresolved V genes account for less than half of the shortfall, and the remainder is unexplained. This sample is represented by 2 million to 2.5 million clones; almost 96% of them were singletons. The ten most abundant clones make up more than 0.1% of the sample. Material: naive CD4+ T cells sorted from blood. Explained via the paper, the cell subset or site label denotes: CD45RA+ positively selected. The receptors derive from a man in his late teens or twenties in good health.

In DNA form, the CDR3 reads TGTGCCAGCAGCGCTTGGACAGATAGCACAGATACGCAGTATTTT. Translated, it gives CASSAWTDSTDTQYF. The genes are TRBV7-2 and TRBJ2-3, with a possible D match to TRBD1 (6 bases). V was pared by 5 bases and J by 0 bases, with 12 bases between. This CDR3 region has 15 residues. The germline CDR1 and CDR2 sequences are SGHTA and FQGNSA.

The rearrangement links TRBV7-6 to TRBJ2-2; D is possibly TRBD1 (6 bases). The CDR3 runs to 16 residues. V was trimmed by 1 base and J by 5 bases, leaving 14 bases between them. Germline CDR1 and CDR2: SGHVS and FNYEAQ. As DNA, the CDR3 is TGTGCCAGCAGCTTAGGCGCAGGGGCGCGGACCGGGGAGCTGTTTTTT. This translates into CASSLGAGARTGELFF.

The V call is TRBV13, the J call TRBJ1-6; TRBD1 might be the D (5 bases). Germline V gene data show CDR1 as PRHDT and CDR2 as FYEKMQ (reference sequence). V was trimmed by 5 bases and J by 5 bases, leaving 16 bases between them. The CDR3 totals 16 residues. The CDR3 loop is CASSPYRRRDNSPLHF. Here the CDR3 DNA reads TGTGCCAGCAGCCCCTACAGGAGGAGGGATAATTCACCCCTCCACTTT.

The chain couples TRBV6-6 to TRBJ2-2; D is unresolved. Germline CDR1 is MNHNY and CDR2 is SVGAGI (reference sequence). Deletions cut 7 bases from V and 3 bases from J, with 9 bases between. The CDR3 has 13 amino acids. CDR3 sequence: CASKGSYTGELFF. In DNA, the CDR3 is TGTGCCAGCAAAGGGTCCTACACCGGGGAGCTGTTTTTT.

The V gene is TRBV21-1, the J gene TRBJ1-2; the table's D call, TRBD1, has no DNA check behind it. TRBV21-1 is marked as a pseudogene. The CDR3 consists of 18 residues. This CDR3 is CASSKVKDKGQGLGGYTF. The CDR3 DNA sequence: TGTGCCAGCAGCAAAGTTAAGGATAAGGGACAGGGACTGGGTGGCTACACCTTC.

The chain has TRBV14 and TRBJ2-3; D possibly corresponds to TRBD2 (5 bases). CDR1 and CDR2 from the germline V gene are SGHDN and FVKESK. CDR3 length equals 15 residues. Trimming took 0 bases from V and 6 from J, leaving 13 bases between them. The CDR3 spells CASSQDGLNLDTQYF. DNA for the CDR3: TGTGCCAGCAGCCAAGATGGACTCAACCTTGATACGCAGTATTTT.

In this sample, this clone turned up once. The chain recombines TRBV29-1 with TRBJ2-7; the match to TRBD2 covers 7 bases. V shed 6 bases and J 2 bases; nucleotides not matched to a gene: 10. Germline V CDR1 and CDR2: SQVTM, ANQGSEA. The CDR3 totals 14 residues. The CDR3 sequence: CSVGGGAGPYEQYF. DNA of the CDR3: TGCAGCGTGGGGGGAGGAGCGGGGCCCTACGAGCAGTACTTC.

This clone was observed once. The chain employs TRBV5-4 and TRBJ1-6; the D is unclear. Germline CDR1 is SGHNT and CDR2 is YYREEE (reference sequence). The CDR3 runs 15 residues. The V and J ends lost 0 bases and 7 bases respectively, with 11 bases between them. The CDR3 spells CASSLGHSQNSPLHF. CDR3 nucleotide sequence: TGTGCCAGCAGCTTGGGCCACAGCCAGAATTCACCCCTCCACTTT.

V gene TRBV7-8 combines with J gene TRBJ2-2, with TRBD1 matching over 7 bases. Germline V gives CDR1 SGHVS, CDR2 FQNEAQ. This CDR3 contains 16 residues. The J segment lost 1 base and the V segment lost 4 bases, leaving 6 bases of the junction unmatched. Here the CDR3 reads CASSSEGAVNTGELFF. The DNA of the CDR3 is TGTGCCAGCAGCTCCGAGGGGGCCGTGAACACCGGGGAGCTGTTTTTT.

This clone was observed once. This sequence joins TRBV7-9 and TRBJ2-5; perhaps D is TRBD1 or TRBD2 (5 bases each). The CDR3 is 16 amino acids. The ends were cut back, 5 bases at V and 5 bases at J, with 21 bases in the middle. Germline assignment: CDR1 SEHNR and CDR2 FQNEAQ (reference sequence). The CDR3, as DNA: TGTGCCAGCAGCCTTCCCGGGGCTAGCATGTTGGAGACCCAGTACTTC. It codes for CASSLPGASMLETQYF.